The entry below gives a single T cell receptor beta chain sequence along with its context. Data came from immunoSEQ multiplex PCR; TCRdb stores just in-frame clones and leaves some out. The data show under 200,000 clones, with around nine tenths seen just once and 0.53% held by the top ten. J was trimmed by 4 bases and V by 5 bases; bases with no gene match: 3. This CDR3 comprises 14 residues. Germline assignment: CDR1 MNHEY and CDR2 SVGAGI. This sample stems from a study of blood T cell repertoires in COVID-19. Study information: COVID-19 samples from acute and convalescent phases originated in the United States, Italy and Spain. In each case, the material was cDNA or gDNA derived from T cells, B-cell-depleted T cells, or PBMCs.

The receptor was derived from a man aged 45-60 years with acute or convalescent COVID-19. The rearrangement joins TRBV6-5 to TRBJ1-4; 8 bases match TRBD1. The specimen was peripheral blood. The CDR3 DNA is TGTGCCAGCAGTCAGACAGGGGATAATGAAAAACTGTTTTTT. This sequence encodes CASSQTGDNEKLFF.